This T cell receptor beta chain was recorded in a study of cytomegalovirus exposure and HLA in healthy donors. 60 Vbeta and 13 Jbeta primers were used in PCR. Clones were read by immunoSEQ multiplex PCR, and TCRdb kept only the in-frame ones, dropping some. Of about 81,000 clones in the sample, over 70% are singletons; the top ten hold 2.5% to 3.5%. The CDR3 spans 13 residues. Trimming took 6 bases from V and 6 from J; bases not matched to a gene: 8. The germline gives CDR1 SQVTM, CDR2 ANQGSEA. Comment on this clone: Its antigen is not identified.

Study results and caveats: As a later analysis revealed, most CMV-associated TCR beta chains appeared HLA-restricted.

The rearrangement uses TRBV29-1 and TRBJ1-1, with 9 positions matching TRBD1. This receptor was identified in a man in his forties or fifties in good health and CMV-seropositive. Specimen: PBMCs. CDR3 protein: CSVRTGELAEAFF. CDR3 in DNA: TGCAGCGTCCGGACAGGGGAGTTAGCTGAAGCTTTCTTT.